This entry lists 32 T cell receptor beta chains sequenced from one sample in a study of tumor-infiltrating lymphocytes in glioblastoma multiforme (dated by TCRdb to about 2017). Sequenced on an Illumina HiSeq 2500. TCRB libraries were built from RNA via three nested multiplex PCR rounds using a modified ARM-PCR protocol with multiple V-beta primers and a C-beta primer. The raw public reads went through TCRdb reprocessing: fastp at Q25, MiXCR clone calling, in-frame beta chains kept. Every distinct CDR3 protein forms one entry, paired with its most common genes and DNA. In all, the sample holds 25,000 to 40,000 distinct CDR3 sequences, and roughly 64% of those were seen once. Roughly 31% of the sample is in the top ten clones. Sequencing input: brain tumor tissue. Receptor source: a male donor with glioblastoma.

Comment on this clonotype: This sequence may be a read error, since a much larger clone differs from it by one base. V usage is TRBV5-5 and J usage is TRBJ2-7; TRBD1 aligns across 9 bases. This CDR3 has 18 amino acids. Per the germline V gene, CDR1 is SGHKS and CDR2 is YYEKEE (reference sequence). V was clipped by 1 base and J by 0 bases; unmatched bases: 11. In DNA, the CDR3 is TGTGCCAGCAGCTTGTCCCGGGGGGACAGGGCCTCCTCCTACGAGCAGTACTTC. It yields the protein CASSLSRGDRASSYEQYF.

Notes on this clonotype: The junction departs from germline at one end; a sequencing error may be responsible. The chain employs TRBV20-1 and TRBJ2-1; 7 bases are a match to TRBD2. The CDR3 runs 15 residues. Per germline, CDR1 DFQATT and CDR2 SNEGSKA (reference sequence). The CDR3 reads CSARSGGSQSNEQLF. The CDR3 DNA reads TGCAGTGCTAGATCCGGCGGGAGTCAGAGCAATGAGCAGTTATTC.

With regard to this clonotype: This sequence may be a read error, since a much larger clone differs from it by one base. This chain links TRBV7-8 with TRBJ1-4; D not resolved. The germline V gene has CDR1 SGHVS and CDR2 FQNEAQ. The CDR3 has 14 residues. Trimming removed 3 bases at V and 10 bases at J, with 15 bases between. For the CDR3, the DNA is TGTGCCAGCAGCTTTACTGTTGCCAGTATAAAACTGTTTTTT. The encoded protein is CASSFTVASIKLFF.

As to this clonotype: Sequence at one end of the junction differs from germline and may be a read error. The chain uses TRBV5-6 and TRBJ2-7; tentative D call: TRBD1 (5 bases). The CDR3 has 13 residues. The germline gives CDR1 SGHDT, CDR2 YYEEEE. The CDR3 loop is CASSWTTTYELYF. The DNA of the CDR3 is TGTGCTAGCAGCTGGACAACGACCTACGAGCTGTACTTC.

This clonotype was found many times. The chain recombines TRBV4-1 with TRBJ2-7, with D hard to call. Germline loops: CDR1 MGHRA, CDR2 YSYEKL. This CDR3 has 12 amino acids. Trimming removed 1 base from V and 5 bases from J, with 6 bases in between. CDR3 residues: CASSQGLDEQYF. CDR3 DNA sequence: TGCGCCAGCAGCCAAGGTCTGGACGAGCAGTACTTC.

This clonotype was detected ten times or more. The chain uses TRBV14 and TRBJ1-2; D is ambiguous. Trimming took 0 bases from V and 7 from J, leaving 12 bases between them. CDR3 length: 14 residues. Germline V CDR1 and CDR2: SGHDN, FVKESK. CDR3 in DNA: TGTGCCAGCAGCCAAGATCTCTCCCGTGGTGGCTACACCTTC. Residues: CASSQDLSRGGYTF.

This clonotype was counted at least ten times. V is TRBV11-2 and J is TRBJ1-5; tentatively, D is TRBD1 (5 bases). The CDR3 runs 13 residues. Per germline, CDR1 SGHAT and CDR2 FQNNGV. Trimming cost V 3 bases and J 5 bases, with 8 bases left between them. CDR3 in amino acids: CASSLGTDQPQHF. CDR3 in DNA: TGTGCCAGCAGCTTGGGGACGGATCAGCCCCAGCATTTT.

CDR3 sequence: CASSEDRGVGYYGYTF. The CDR3 DNA sequence: TGTGCCAGCAGTGAAGATAGGGGTGTGGGATACTATGGCTACACCTTC. J is TRBJ1-2 and V is TRBV6-1, with a weak D call TRBD1 (5 bases). Deletions cut 1 base from V and 3 bases from J, with 15 bases between. The germline V gene has CDR1 MNHNS and CDR2 SASEGT. CDR3 size: 16 residues.

This clonotype was observed a single time. Compared with germline, one end of the junction differs, possibly owing to a read error. The rearrangement uses TRBV29-1 and TRBJ2-3; D remains ambiguous. Germline CDR1 SQVTM, CDR2 ANQGSEA. The CDR3 sequence is 13 residues long. The CDR3 DNA follows: TGCAGGGTAGCCGAGACTCGCACAGACACGCAGTATTTT. It encodes CRVAETRTDTQYF.

This clonotype was recorded a few times. This CDR3 is missing its conserved last phenylalanine or tryptophan, likely due to a read error. This chain uses TRBV20-1 with TRBJ2-5; weak D call: TRBD2 (5 bases). Germline CDR1 and CDR2: DFQATT and SNEGSKA (reference sequence). The length of the CDR3 is 14 residues. CDR3 sequence: CGARESALQETQYS. CDR3 bases: TGCGGTGCTAGGGAGTCAGCGTTACAAGAGACCCAGTACTCC.

This clonotype turned up a few times. This chain uses TRBV18 with TRBJ2-1; D is unclear. Trimming removed 4 bases at V and 6 bases at J, with 10 bases between. The CDR3 contains 13 residues. Germline V gene sequence: CDR1 KGHSH, CDR2 LQKENI. The CDR3 region is CASSQMQVNEQFF. The DNA of the CDR3 is TGTGCCAGCTCACAAATGCAGGTCAATGAGCAGTTCTTC.

DNA of the CDR3: TGTGCATGCAGCAGAGGAGGTAGTTACAATGAGCAGTTCTTC. It codes for CACSRGGSYNEQFF. The genes are TRBV11-2 and TRBJ2-1; the D gene is possibly TRBD2 (5 bases). The germline CDR1 and CDR2 sequences are SGHAT and FQNNGV. The CDR3 consists of 14 residues.

The chain combines TRBV5-5 with TRBJ1-5; the D is unclear. The CDR3 is 15 residues long. Germline assignment: CDR1 SGHKS and CDR2 YYEKEE (reference sequence). The V end was cut by 9 bases, the J end by 1 base, with 17 bases between. The CDR3: CANCLYSGSNQPQHF. The CDR3 bases are TGTGCCAACTGCTTGTATTCGGGGAGCAATCAGCCCCAGCATTTT.

With regard to this clonotype: Because the CDR3 is missing its conserved closing phenylalanine or tryptophan, this is likely a read error. The chain has TRBV4-1 and TRBJ1-6; no reliable D call. The CDR3 totals 15 residues. Germline lookup yields CDR1 MGHRA and CDR2 YSYEKL. Here the CDR3 reads CDSQNLASGVSSLHL. CDR3 nucleotide sequence: TGCGACAGCCAAAACCTGGCATCTGGGGTTTCATCCCTCCACCTT.

The chain employs TRBV20-1 and TRBJ1-4, with D unclear. Looked up from germline, CDR1 is DFQATT and CDR2 is SNEGSKA (reference sequence). This CDR3 is 15 amino acids long. V shed 6 bases and J shed 7 bases, with 21 bases lying between them. The CDR3 is CSAPVDREVGEKLFF. CDR3 DNA: TGCAGTGCCCCCGTCGATCGGGAGGTGGGTGAAAAACTGTTTTTT.

The V and J genes are TRBV6-1 and TRBJ1-1; D is undetermined. The V gene lost 3 bases and the J gene lost 0 bases, with 5 bases spanning the gap. Germline lookup yields CDR1 MNHNS and CDR2 SASEGT. The CDR3 runs to 13 residues. In DNA form, the CDR3 reads TGTGCCAGCAGTGACGCCATGAACACTGAAGCTTTCTTT. Amino acid sequence: CASSDAMNTEAFF.

The gene calls are TRBV11-1 and TRBJ1-6; no clear D. The germline V gene encodes CDR1 SGHAT and CDR2 FQDESV (reference sequence). This CDR3 has 13 amino acids. V was clipped by 6 bases and J by 12 bases, with 15 bases between them. CDR3 loop: CASRLGAELPLHF. DNA of the CDR3: TGTGCCAGCAGGCTTGGAGCGGAGTTACCCCTCCACTTT.

This clonotype has at least ten counts. The genes are TRBV30 and TRBJ2-3; weak D call: TRBD2 (5 bases). The CDR3 length is 14 residues. CDR1 and CDR2 (germline): GTSNPN, SVGIG (reference sequence). The V end lost 0 bases, the J end lost 2 bases, and 9 bases lay between the germline ends. Written as DNA, the CDR3 is TGTGCCTGGAGTGTATACGGGGTCACAGATACGCAGTATTTT. Residues: CAWSVYGVTDTQYF.

The chain employs TRBV20-1 and TRBJ2-7; no reliable D call. With 4 bases removed from V and 3 bases from J, the gap between germline ends came to 10 bases. Germline V CDR1 and CDR2: DFQATT, SNEGSKA (reference sequence). This CDR3 has 12 residues. The CDR3 nucleotides read TGCAGTGCTACAAAATTTTGCTACGAGCAGTACTTC. Its protein is CSATKFCYEQYF.

CDR3 loop: CAWSVLAGGYNEQFF. In DNA form, the CDR3 reads TGTGCCTGGAGTGTACTAGCGGGAGGCTACAATGAGCAGTTCTTC. The V call is TRBV30, the J call TRBJ2-1; 12 bases line up with TRBD2. Germline V gene lookup returns CDR1 GTSNPN and CDR2 SVGIG (reference sequence). This CDR3 region has 15 residues. The V segment lost 0 bases and the J segment 3 bases; nucleotides outside the gene matches: 0.

This clonotype was seen repeatedly, ten times or more. The CDR3 region has the DNA TGTGCCATCAGTGAAAGTTATGGGGGCCGGCAAAATACGCAGTATTTT. It specifies CAISESYGGRQNTQYF. The rearrangement uses TRBV10-3 and TRBJ2-3, with D possibly being TRBD1 (6 bases). The CDR3 sequence is 16 residues long. Trimming cost V 3 bases and J 7 bases, with 20 bases left between them. Germline assignment: CDR1 ENHRY and CDR2 SYGVKD.

This clonotype was observed a single time. One junction end disagrees with the germline gene, perhaps due to a read error. This chain joins TRBV19 and TRBJ1-3, with D perhaps TRBD1 (5 bases). The germline V gene encodes CDR1 LNHDA and CDR2 SQIVND (reference sequence). The CDR3 runs 13 residues. The CDR3 loop is CASSIWLCGAGRF. CDR3 bases: TGTGCCAGTAGTATCTGGTTGTGTGGGGCCGGTAGGTTT.

With respect to this clonotype: The germline gene is not matched at one end of the junction; a read error may be the cause. V gene TRBV6-1 combines with J gene TRBJ2-2; 15 bases align to TRBD2. Germline values: CDR1 MNHNS, CDR2 SASEGT. The CDR3 length is 16 residues. CDR3 in amino acids: CASTGLAGGYTRELFF. In DNA, the CDR3 is TGCGCCAGCACCGGACTAGCGGGAGGGTACACCCGGGAGCTGTTTTTT.

A single count supports this clonotype. This sequence joins TRBV6-1 and TRBJ2-1; D ambiguous. The germline CDR1 and CDR2 sequences are MNHNS and SASEGT. Deletions cut 5 bases from V and 0 bases from J, with 5 bases between. CDR3 length: 13 residues. As DNA, the CDR3 is TGTGCCAGCAGTCGGATCTCCTACAATGAGCAGTTCTTC. Translated: CASSRISYNEQFF.

In its sample, this clonotype was seen many times. This chain links TRBV20-1 with TRBJ2-3, with 8 bases fitting TRBD2. The CDR3 contains 15 residues. The V segment lost 3 bases and the J segment 1 base; nucleotides outside the gene matches: 6. Looked up from germline, CDR1 is DFQATT and CDR2 is SNEGSKA (reference sequence). The CDR3 DNA sequence: TGCAGTGCTAGGTCGGGAGGGCCGCGCACAGATACGCAGTATTTT. Translating gives CSARSGGPRTDTQYF.

Regarding this clonotype: One end of the junction does not line up with germline, which may come from a read error. The chain carries TRBV29-1 and TRBJ2-1, with D possibly TRBD2 on 7 matching bases. The CDR3 has 14 residues. Germline assignment: CDR1 SQVTM and CDR2 ANQGSEA. The CDR3 spells CGVGGRQGGNEQFF. DNA for the CDR3: TGCGGCGTCGGGGGGCGGCAGGGAGGCAATGAGCAGTTCTTC.

Note on this clonotype: The conserved final phenylalanine or tryptophan is absent from the CDR3, which likely points to a read error. The rearrangement links TRBV7-9 to TRBJ1-3, with D perhaps matching TRBD1 (6 bases). V was cut by 0 bases and J by 2 bases, with 11 bases left in between. CDR1 is SEHNR and CDR2 is FQNEAQ in the germline V gene (reference sequence). The CDR3 runs 16 residues. DNA for the CDR3: TGTGCCAGCAGCTTAGCTACAGGGTTCACTGGAAACACCATATATTAT. It is translated as CASSLATGFTGNTIYY.

In the case of this clonotype: A much larger clone differs by one base, so this may be a read error. The chain carries TRBV5-8 and TRBJ1-1; the D is unclear. CDR3 size: 16 residues. Germline assignment: CDR1 SGHTS and CDR2 YDEGEE. CDR3 residues: CASSPNGRRWNTEALF. The CDR3 DNA sequence: TGTGCCAGCAGCCCTAATGGACGGAGATGGAACACTGAAGCTCTCTTT. Complete variable domain (other parts from reference TRBV5-8 and TRBJ1-1): EAGVTQSPTHLIKTRGQQATLRCSPISGHTSVYWYQQALGLGLQFLLWYDEGEERNRGNFPPRFSGRQFPNYSSELNVNALELEDSALYLCASSPNGRRWNTEALFGQGTRLTVV.

This clonotype was observed many times. The chain combines TRBV6-1 with TRBJ2-1; 10 bases agree with TRBD2. The CDR3 has 14 amino acids. Germline CDR1 is MNHNS and CDR2 is SASEGT. V lost 6 bases, J lost 9 bases, and 8 bases stayed unmatched. The CDR3 region is CASRLAGDRGEQFF. The CDR3, as DNA: TGTGCCAGCAGGCTAGCGGGAGATAGGGGTGAGCAGTTCTTC.

On this clonotype itself: Germline and junction disagree at one end, which may indicate a read error. The V and J genes are TRBV5-1 and TRBJ2-2, with 8 bases matching TRBD1. CDR3 size: 16 residues. Germline-derived CDR1 and CDR2 are SGHRS and YFSETQ. The CDR3 nucleotides read TGCGCCAGTAGCTTACGGGACAGGAGAAACACCGGGGAGCAGTTTTTT. This codes for CASSLRDRRNTGEQFF.

Of note for this clonotype: Because the CDR3 is missing its conserved closing phenylalanine or tryptophan, this is likely a read error. The rearrangement joins TRBV4-1 to TRBJ1-5; 8 positions match TRBD1. The CDR3 has 14 residues. Germline assignment: CDR1 MGHRA and CDR2 YSYEKL. The chain's CDR3 is CVSSQRTGNQPQHL. CDR3 DNA sequence: TGCGTCAGCAGCCAGAGGACAGGGAACCAGCCCCAGCATTTG.

This clonotype was observed many times. Because the CDR3 is missing its conserved closing phenylalanine or tryptophan, this is likely a read error. Because the CDR3's place on the DNA is in doubt, the DNA is left out and the CDR3 is given as listed by TCRdb. V gene TRBV20-1 combines with J gene TRBJ2-3; the table's TRBD2 call for D was not verified on the DNA. The CDR3 adds up to 12 amino acids, both ends counted. Germline lookup yields CDR1 DFQATT and CDR2 SNEGSKA (reference sequence). CDR3 region: CSARGRDSLEYS.